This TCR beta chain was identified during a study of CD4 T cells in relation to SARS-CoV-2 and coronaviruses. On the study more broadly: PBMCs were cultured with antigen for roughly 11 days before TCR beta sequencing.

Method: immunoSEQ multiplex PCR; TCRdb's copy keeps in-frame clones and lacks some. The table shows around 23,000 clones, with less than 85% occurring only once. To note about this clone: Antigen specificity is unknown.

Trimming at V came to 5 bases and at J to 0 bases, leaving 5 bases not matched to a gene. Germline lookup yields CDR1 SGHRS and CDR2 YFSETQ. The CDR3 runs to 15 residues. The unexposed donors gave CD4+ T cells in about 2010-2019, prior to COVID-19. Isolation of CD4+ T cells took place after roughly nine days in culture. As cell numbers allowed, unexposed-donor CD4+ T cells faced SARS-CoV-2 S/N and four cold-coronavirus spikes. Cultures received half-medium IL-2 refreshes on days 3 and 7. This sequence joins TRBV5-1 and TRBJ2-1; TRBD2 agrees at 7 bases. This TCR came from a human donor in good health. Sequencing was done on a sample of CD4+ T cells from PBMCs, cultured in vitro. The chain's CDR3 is CASRQAGSSYNEQFF. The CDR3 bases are TGCGCCAGCAGGCAAGCGGGGAGCTCCTACAATGAGCAGTTCTTC.